Listed below are T cell receptor beta chains from one sample, sequenced in a study of cytomegalovirus exposure and HLA in healthy donors. Sequencing was performed with immunoSEQ multiplex PCR; in TCRdb, only in-frame clones are kept and a portion is missing. The data show 55,000 to 80,000 clones, 74% seen once. The sample taken for sequencing was PBMCs. Receptors were obtained from a woman under 40 in good health and CMV-seropositive. Both conserved end residues are trimmed from each CDR3. Fields, in order: V gene, CDR3 protein.

V gene: TRBV28; CDR3 protein: ASSSALTATEAF
V gene: TRBV30; CDR3 protein: AWAGGGNEKLF
V gene: TRBV27; CDR3 protein: ASTTGQGYYEQY
V gene: TRBV5-1; CDR3 protein: ASSLADTQY
V gene: TRBV9; CDR3 protein: ASSPPSGKSWNEQF
V gene: TRBV5-8; CDR3 protein: ASSLVNKYSGNTIY
V gene: TRBV29-1; CDR3 protein: SVDRGSTGELF
V gene: TRBV19; CDR3 protein: ASRGDGWSTEAF
V gene: TRBV5-1; CDR3 protein: ASRHPANYGYT
V gene: TRBV28; CDR3 protein: ASSLTVNQPQH
V gene: TRBV6-5; CDR3 protein: ASSLSQYSNQPQH
V gene: TRBV5-1; CDR3 protein: ASSTGQRETQY
V gene: TRBV29-1; CDR3 protein: SVEDLQGSDGYT
V gene: TRBV30; CDR3 protein: AWSLAGVIYEQY
V gene: TRBV2; CDR3 protein: ASSLPGLAGGKSRDTQY